These 21 T cell receptor beta chains share one sample of origin, sequenced in a study of CD8 T cells in Susac syndrome (dated by TCRdb to between 2018 and 2021). To prepare the library, the immunoSEQ multiplex PCR assay was applied. RNA was extracted using the RNeasy kit, and about 0.5 to 1 ug of the RNA was reverse transcribed with random hexamers. TCRdb reran the public reads through fastp at Q25 and MiXCR, keeping productive beta chains. When rows share a CDR3 protein, they turn into one entry using the most common DNA and genes. For this sample the table gives roughly 200,000 distinct CDR3 sequences, of which 90% to 96% were detected only once. Approximately 0.088% of the sample is in the top ten clones. The sample comprised CD4+ T cells from PBMCs. The origin of the receptors is a human donor with multiple sclerosis.

The chain carries TRBV5-1 and TRBJ2-5; 9 nucleotides agree with TRBD1. The germline V gene has CDR1 SGHRS and CDR2 YFSETQ. V lost 0 bases, J lost 5 bases, and 5 bases stayed unmatched. This CDR3 has 15 amino acids. The CDR3 sequence is CASSLGTGGKETQYF. As DNA, the CDR3 is TGCGCCAGCAGCTTGGGAACAGGGGGCAAGGAGACCCAGTACTTC. The full variable domain, completed using reference TRBV5-1 and TRBJ2-5, is KAGVTQTPRYLIKTRGQQVTLSCSPISGHRSVSWYQQTPGQGLQFLFEYFSETQRNKGNFPGRFSGRQFSNSRSEMNVSTLELGDSALYLCASSLGTGGKETQYFGPGTRLLVL.

This clonotype was observed a single time. The chain combines TRBV18 with TRBJ1-2; no definite D call. Trimming shortened V by 2 bases and J by 9 bases, and 13 bases separated the two germline ends. The germline V gene has CDR1 KGHSH and CDR2 LQKENI. This CDR3 region has 13 residues. The CDR3 loop reads CASSPEPPFRYTF. CDR3 coding DNA: TGTGCCAGCTCACCAGAGCCTCCGTTCCGCTACACCTTC.

V and J are TRBV3-1 and TRBJ2-7, with a weak D call TRBD2 (5 bases). In germline, CDR1 is LGHDT, CDR2 YNNKEL (reference sequence). The V and J ends lost 4 bases and 0 bases respectively, with 13 bases between them. The CDR3 has 15 residues. The CDR3 loop is CASSPHPGSSYEQYF. The CDR3 nucleotides are TGTGCCAGCAGCCCCCACCCGGGGAGCTCCTACGAGCAGTACTTC.

The chain combines TRBV20-1 with TRBJ2-5, with D possibly matching TRBD2 (7 bases). This CDR3 has 15 amino acids. The germline gives CDR1 DFQATT, CDR2 SNEGSKA (reference sequence). Trimming cost V 0 bases and J 5 bases, with 16 bases left between them. Here the CDR3 reads CSARDMRGGGETQYF. The CDR3 nucleotides are TGCAGTGCTAGAGATATGCGGGGAGGGGGTGAGACCCAGTACTTC.

This sequence joins TRBV7-2 and TRBJ1-5, with D perhaps TRBD1 (5 bases). The V end was cut by 1 base, the J end by 5 bases, with 9 bases between. The CDR3 covers 14 residues. CDR1 is SGHTA, CDR2 FQGNSA, per germline. The CDR3: CASSLGQRDQPQHF. The CDR3 nucleotides are TGTGCCAGCAGCTTAGGACAGCGAGATCAGCCCCAGCATTTT.

The chain has TRBV29-1 and TRBJ2-7, with D perhaps TRBD2 (5 bases). This CDR3 is 11 amino acids long. Trimming shortened V by 8 bases and J by 3 bases, and 11 bases separated the two germline ends. The germline CDR1 and CDR2 sequences are SQVTM and ANQGSEA. In DNA, the CDR3 is TGCAGCACACGGGGAAGCTACGAGCAGTACTTC. It encodes CSTRGSYEQYF.

The V and J genes are TRBV29-1 and TRBJ2-7; the match to TRBD1 covers 7 bases. V lost 7 bases and J lost 6; bases outside the gene matches: 9. This CDR3 is 12 amino acids long. Germline values: CDR1 SQVTM, CDR2 ANQGSEA. In nucleotides, the CDR3 is TGCAGCGCGTCACAGGGGACGAGCGAGCAGTACTTC. This encodes CSASQGTSEQYF.

This chain links TRBV11-2 with TRBJ2-6; the match to TRBD2 covers 9 bases. Germline CDR1 SGHAT, CDR2 FQNNGV. The V segment lost 5 bases and the J segment 0 bases; nucleotides outside the gene matches: 8. The CDR3 sequence is 18 residues long. As DNA, the CDR3 is TGTGCCAGCAGCAAGGGACTAGCAACAAACTCTGGGGCCAACGTCCTGACTTTC. Its translation is CASSKGLATNSGANVLTF.

This rearrangement joins TRBV7-2 to TRBJ2-1; 11 bases are a match to TRBD2. J lost 9 bases, V lost 4 bases, and 8 bases had no gene match. This CDR3 is built from 15 residues. Looked up from germline, CDR1 is SGHTA and CDR2 is FQGNSA. The CDR3 sequence: CASSSATSGVGEQFF. CDR3 coding DNA: TGTGCCAGCAGCTCCGCGACTAGCGGGGTGGGTGAGCAGTTCTTC.

The rearrangement uses TRBV12-3 or TRBV12-4 and TRBJ2-1; 8 bases fit TRBD2. CDR3 length equals 16 residues. After removal of 2 bases from V and 4 bases from J, the junction contained 7 bases not matched to a gene. The CDR3 DNA reads TGTGCCAGCAGTTTACCCGGCGGGGGGATTTACAATGAGCAGTTCTTC. It translates to CASSLPGGGIYNEQFF.

J is TRBJ1-6 and V is TRBV7-9; a weak D match, TRBD1 (5 bases). The V gene's germline CDR1 is SEHNR and CDR2 FQNEAQ (reference sequence). V gave up 6 bases and J gave up 6 bases, with 12 bases separating them. CDR3 length: 14 amino acids. The CDR3 loop reads CASSGADTNSPLHF. CDR3 bases: TGTGCCAGCAGTGGGGCGGATACTAATTCACCCCTCCACTTT.

This clonotype was seen just once. The chain joins TRBV3-1 to TRBJ1-1; D is possibly TRBD1 (5 bases). V lost 1 base, J lost 7 bases, and 10 bases lay in between. The CDR3 extends over 13 amino acids. Germline V gene sequence: CDR1 LGHDT, CDR2 YNNKEL (reference sequence). The CDR3 loop is CASSQAGVDEAFF. The CDR3 DNA sequence: TGTGCCAGCAGCCAAGCGGGGGTGGATGAAGCTTTCTTT.

V is TRBV29-1 and J is TRBJ2-7; 7 bases fit TRBD1. The CDR3 covers 17 residues. CDR1 is SQVTM, CDR2 ANQGSEA, per germline. The J segment lost 1 base and the V segment lost 3 bases, leaving 15 bases of the junction unmatched. This chain's CDR3 is CSVEGQSYEGVSYEQYF. In nucleotides, the CDR3 is TGCAGCGTTGAGGGACAGAGCTACGAGGGGGTTTCCTACGAGCAGTACTTC.

The V and J genes are TRBV30 and TRBJ1-2, with D hard to call. This CDR3 has 13 amino acids. Trimming cost V 7 bases and J 2 bases, with 14 bases left between them. Germline values: CDR1 GTSNPN, CDR2 SVGIG (reference sequence). The CDR3 region is CASPSGGNYGYTF. As DNA, the CDR3 is TGTGCCTCACCCTCAGGCGGAAACTATGGCTACACCTTC.

The gene calls are TRBV3-1 and TRBJ1-1; no reliable D call. This CDR3 is 14 amino acids long. The germline gives CDR1 LGHDT, CDR2 YNNKEL (reference sequence). The V gene lost 5 bases and the J gene lost 3 bases, with 13 bases spanning the gap. The CDR3 region is CASSSTDWYTEAFF. CDR3 bases: TGTGCCAGCAGCTCCACTGACTGGTACACTGAAGCTTTCTTT.

This chain links TRBV30 with TRBJ1-6, with a tentative D call TRBD1 (5 bases). With 2 bases removed from V and 2 bases from J, the gap between germline ends came to 13 bases. Per the germline V gene, CDR1 is GTSNPN and CDR2 is SVGIG (reference sequence). This CDR3 is 16 amino acids long. The CDR3 sequence: CAWSQGDWTYNSPLHF. CDR3 DNA sequence: TGTGCCTGGAGTCAGGGAGATTGGACCTATAATTCACCCCTCCACTTT.

This chain connects TRBV7-2 to TRBJ2-5; D unresolved. V lost 2 bases and J 5 bases, leaving 9 bases between the germline ends. Per germline, CDR1 SGHTA and CDR2 FQGNSA. The CDR3 totals 13 residues. The CDR3 here is CASSLQRPETQYF. The CDR3 DNA is TGTGCCAGCAGCTTACAGCGACCGGAGACCCAGTACTTC.

The chain links TRBV7-9 to TRBJ1-2, with D hard to call. Germline-derived CDR1 and CDR2 are SEHNR and FQNEAQ (reference sequence). There are 14 residues in the CDR3. Trimming pared 1 base from V and 5 bases from J, leaving 11 bases between. This chain's CDR3 is CASSLVALGYGYTF. In nucleotides, the CDR3 is TGTGCCAGCAGCTTAGTCGCACTTGGATATGGCTACACCTTC.

The rearrangement links TRBV6-6 to TRBJ2-5; no definite D call. Per the germline V gene, CDR1 is MNHNY and CDR2 is SVGAGI (reference sequence). This CDR3 has 12 residues. V was cut by 1 base and J by 5 bases, with 5 bases left in between. CDR3 loop: CASSYWMETQYF. CDR3 in DNA: TGTGCCAGCAGTTACTGGATGGAGACCCAGTACTTC.

This sequence joins TRBV7-2 and TRBJ1-6; D may be TRBD1 (6 bases). The V end was cut by 10 bases, the J end by 7 bases, with 23 bases between. This CDR3 spans 16 amino acids. Germline lookup yields CDR1 SGHTA and CDR2 FQGNSA. CDR3 protein: CATDSTSLSGNSPLHF. The CDR3 DNA reads as TGTGCCACGGACAGTACCTCCCTTTCCGGAAATTCACCCCTCCACTTT. The whole variable domain, remainder taken from reference TRBV7-2 and TRBJ1-6, is GAGVSQSPSNKVTEKGKDVELRCDPISGHTALYWYRQSLGQGLEFLIYFQGNSAPDKSGLPSDRFSAERTGGSVSTLTIQRTQQEDSAVYLCATDSTSLSGNSPLHFGNGTRLTVT.

Concerning this clonotype itself: One end of the junction varies from germline; a read error may be responsible. This rearrangement joins TRBV7-9 to TRBJ2-5, with TRBD1 matching over 7 bases. This CDR3 is 16 amino acids long. Germline values: CDR1 SEHNR, CDR2 FQNEAQ (reference sequence). The CDR3: CASSSSGTEPQETRYF. The CDR3 nucleotides read TGTGCCAGCAGCTCATCCGGGACAGAGCCCCAAGAGACCCGGTACTTC.